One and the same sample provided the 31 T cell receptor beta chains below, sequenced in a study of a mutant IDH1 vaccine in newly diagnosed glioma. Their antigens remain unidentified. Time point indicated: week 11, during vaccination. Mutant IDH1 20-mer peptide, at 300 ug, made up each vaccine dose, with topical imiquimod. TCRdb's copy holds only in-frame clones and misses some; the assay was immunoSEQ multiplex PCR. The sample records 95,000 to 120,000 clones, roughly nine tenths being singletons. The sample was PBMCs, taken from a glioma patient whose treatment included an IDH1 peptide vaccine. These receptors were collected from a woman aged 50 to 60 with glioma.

The DNA of the CDR3 is TGTGCCAGCAGTTTACCGACAGGGGACATGAACACTGAAGCTTTCTTT. Encoded protein: CASSLPTGDMNTEAFF. This sequence joins TRBV28 and TRBJ1-1, with 8 bases identical to TRBD1. The CDR3 consists of 16 residues. Germline V CDR1 and CDR2: MDHEN, SYDVKM. Trimming at V came to 2 bases and at J to 0 bases, leaving 5 bases not matched to a gene.

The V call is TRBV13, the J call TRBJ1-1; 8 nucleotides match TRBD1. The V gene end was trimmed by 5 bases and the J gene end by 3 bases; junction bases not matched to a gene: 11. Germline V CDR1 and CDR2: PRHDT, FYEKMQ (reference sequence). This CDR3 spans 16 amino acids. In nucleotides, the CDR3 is TGTGCCAGCAGCCTTTACAGGGGGGTCGTAGACACTGAAGCTTTCTTT. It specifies CASSLYRGVVDTEAFF.

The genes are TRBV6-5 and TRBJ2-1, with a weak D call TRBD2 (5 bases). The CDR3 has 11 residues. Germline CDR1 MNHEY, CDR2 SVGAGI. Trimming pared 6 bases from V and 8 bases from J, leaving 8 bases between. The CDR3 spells CASRSSYEQFF. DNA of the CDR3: TGTGCCAGCAGGTCTAGCTATGAGCAGTTCTTC.

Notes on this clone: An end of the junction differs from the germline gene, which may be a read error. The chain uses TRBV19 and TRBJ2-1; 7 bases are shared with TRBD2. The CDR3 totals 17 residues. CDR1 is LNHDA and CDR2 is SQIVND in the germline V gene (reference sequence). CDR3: CAATGTKTPFAYNEQLF. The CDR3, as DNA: TGTGCCGCAACCGGGACTAAAACCCCTTTTGCCTACAATGAGCAGCTCTTC.

The CDR3 DNA reads TGTGCCAGCAGCCTCCCGTCAGGGTATAACACTGAAGCTTTCTTT. Its translation: CASSLPSGYNTEAFF. The chain recombines TRBV28 with TRBJ1-1; D possibly corresponds to TRBD1 (5 bases). Germline V CDR1 and CDR2: MDHEN, SYDVKM. The V end lost 6 bases, the J end lost 2 bases, and 16 bases lay between the germline ends. The CDR3 covers 15 residues.

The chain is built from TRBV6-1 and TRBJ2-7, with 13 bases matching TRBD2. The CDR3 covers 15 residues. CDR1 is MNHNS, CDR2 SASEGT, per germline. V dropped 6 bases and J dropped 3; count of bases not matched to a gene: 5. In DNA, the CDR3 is TGTGCCAGCAGCTGGGGACTAGCGGGAAACTACGAGCAGTACTTC. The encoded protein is CASSWGLAGNYEQYF.

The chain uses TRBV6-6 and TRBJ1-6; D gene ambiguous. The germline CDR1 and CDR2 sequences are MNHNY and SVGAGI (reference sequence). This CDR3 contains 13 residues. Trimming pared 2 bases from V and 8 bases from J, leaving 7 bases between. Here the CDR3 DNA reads TGTGCCAGCAGTTACGAGCGAGATTCACCCCTCCACTTT. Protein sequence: CASSYERDSPLHF.

The CDR3, as DNA: TGTGCCAGCAGTTTGTGGAACAGAGTACAAGAGACCCAGTACTTC. Translation gives CASSLWNRVQETQYF. The chain has TRBV28 and TRBJ2-5; no clear D. The V end lost 3 bases, the J end lost 2 bases, and 13 bases lay between the germline ends. The CDR3 is made up of 15 amino acids. Looked up from germline, CDR1 is MDHEN and CDR2 is SYDVKM.

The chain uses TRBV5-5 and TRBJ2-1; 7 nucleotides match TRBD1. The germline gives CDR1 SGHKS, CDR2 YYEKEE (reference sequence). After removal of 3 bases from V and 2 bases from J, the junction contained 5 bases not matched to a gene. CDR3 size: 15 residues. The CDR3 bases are TGTGCCAGCAGCTCCTGGACAGGAACCTACAATGAGCAGTTCTTC. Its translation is CASSSWTGTYNEQFF.

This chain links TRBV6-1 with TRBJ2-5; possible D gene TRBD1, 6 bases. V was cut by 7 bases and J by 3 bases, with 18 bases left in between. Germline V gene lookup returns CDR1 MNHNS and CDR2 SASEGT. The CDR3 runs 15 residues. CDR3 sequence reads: CASNLLRNREETQYF. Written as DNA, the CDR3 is TGTGCCAGCAATCTCCTCCGAAACAGGGAAGAGACCCAGTACTTC.

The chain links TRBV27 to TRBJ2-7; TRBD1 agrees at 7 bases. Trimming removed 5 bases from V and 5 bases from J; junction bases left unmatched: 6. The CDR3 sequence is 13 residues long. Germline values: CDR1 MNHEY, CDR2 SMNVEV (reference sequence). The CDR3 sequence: CASSHRGRDEQYF. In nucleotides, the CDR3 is TGTGCCAGCAGTCACAGGGGCCGGGACGAGCAGTACTTC.

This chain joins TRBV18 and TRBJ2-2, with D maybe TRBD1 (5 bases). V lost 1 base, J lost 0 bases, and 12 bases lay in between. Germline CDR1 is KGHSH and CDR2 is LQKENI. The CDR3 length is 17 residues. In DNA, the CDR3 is TGTGCCAGCTCACCACAAGATAGGACACCGAACACCGGGGAGCTGTTTTTT. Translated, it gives CASSPQDRTPNTGELFF.

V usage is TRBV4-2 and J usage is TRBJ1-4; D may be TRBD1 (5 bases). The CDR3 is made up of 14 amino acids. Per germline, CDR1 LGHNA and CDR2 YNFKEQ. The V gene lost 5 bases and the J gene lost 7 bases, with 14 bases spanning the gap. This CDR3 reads CASSLPGQREKLFF. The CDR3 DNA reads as TGTGCCAGCAGCTTACCGGGGCAGCGTGAAAAACTGTTTTTT.

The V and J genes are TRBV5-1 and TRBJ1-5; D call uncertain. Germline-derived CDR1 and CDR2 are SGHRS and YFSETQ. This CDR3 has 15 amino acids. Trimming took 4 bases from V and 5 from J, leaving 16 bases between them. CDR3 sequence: CASSPVSGGYQPQHF. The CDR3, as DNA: TGCGCCAGCAGCCCGGTGTCGGGAGGTTATCAGCCCCAGCATTTT.

This chain's CDR3 is CASSYTTGTNYGYTF. CDR3 sequence (DNA): TGTGCCAGCAGTTATACGACAGGGACTAACTATGGCTACACCTTC. This chain joins TRBV6-5 and TRBJ1-2; 7 bases line up with TRBD1. CDR3 length: 15 residues. Trimming cost V 3 bases and J 0 bases; bases outside gene matches: 4. The germline V gene encodes CDR1 MNHEY and CDR2 SVGAGI.

In DNA form, the CDR3 reads TGTGCCAGCACCTTGAACGTGGACAAAAAAGCTTTCTTT. Its translation: CASTLNVDKKAFF. The chain couples TRBV28 to TRBJ1-1, with a tentative D call TRBD1 (5 bases). V was cut by 7 bases and J by 9 bases, with 18 bases left in between. The CDR3 contains 13 residues. CDR1 MDHEN and CDR2 SYDVKM come from the germline V gene.

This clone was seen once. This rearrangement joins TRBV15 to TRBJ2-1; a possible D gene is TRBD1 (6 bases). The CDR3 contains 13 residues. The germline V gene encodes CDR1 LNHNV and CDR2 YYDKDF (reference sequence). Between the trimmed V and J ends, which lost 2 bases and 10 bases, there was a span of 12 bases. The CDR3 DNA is TGTGCCACCAGCAGACGGACAGCGGAGGAGCAGTTCTTC. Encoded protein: CATSRRTAEEQFF.

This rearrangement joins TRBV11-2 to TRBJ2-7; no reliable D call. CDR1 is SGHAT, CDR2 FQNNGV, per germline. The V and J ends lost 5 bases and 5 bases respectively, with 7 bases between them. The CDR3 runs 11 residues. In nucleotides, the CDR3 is TGTGCCAGCAGCACAGTTCACGAGCAGTACTTC. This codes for CASSTVHEQYF. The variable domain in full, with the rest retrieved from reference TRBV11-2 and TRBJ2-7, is EAGVAQSPRYKIIEKRQSVAFWCNPISGHATLYWYQQILGQGPKLLIQFQNNGVVDDSQLPKDRFSAERLKGVDSTLKIQPAKLEDSAVYLCASSTVHEQYFGPGTRLTVT.

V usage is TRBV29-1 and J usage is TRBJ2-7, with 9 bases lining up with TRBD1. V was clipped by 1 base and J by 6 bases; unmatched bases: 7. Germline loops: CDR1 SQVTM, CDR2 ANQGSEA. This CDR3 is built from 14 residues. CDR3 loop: CSVEGPGQGTEQYF. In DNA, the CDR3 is TGCAGCGTTGAAGGACCGGGACAGGGTACCGAGCAGTACTTC.

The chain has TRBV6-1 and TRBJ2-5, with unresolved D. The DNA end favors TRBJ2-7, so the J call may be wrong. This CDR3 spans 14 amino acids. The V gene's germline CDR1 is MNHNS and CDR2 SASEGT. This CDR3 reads CASNPRRTTYEQYF. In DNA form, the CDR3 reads TGTGCCAGCAATCCTAGACGGACGACCTACGAGCAGTACTTC.

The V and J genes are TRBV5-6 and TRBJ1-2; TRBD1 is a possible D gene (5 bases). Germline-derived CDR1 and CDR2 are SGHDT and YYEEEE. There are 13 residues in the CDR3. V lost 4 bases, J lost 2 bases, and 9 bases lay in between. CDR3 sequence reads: CASSEGRNYGYTF. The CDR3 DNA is TGTGCCAGCAGCGAGGGACGGAACTATGGCTACACCTTC.

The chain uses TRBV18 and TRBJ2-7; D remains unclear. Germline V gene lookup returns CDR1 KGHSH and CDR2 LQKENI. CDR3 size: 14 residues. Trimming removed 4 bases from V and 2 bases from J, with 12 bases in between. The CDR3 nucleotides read TGTGCCAGCTCACTCCGGCCTGGCGCCTACGAGCAGTACTTC. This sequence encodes CASSLRPGAYEQYF.

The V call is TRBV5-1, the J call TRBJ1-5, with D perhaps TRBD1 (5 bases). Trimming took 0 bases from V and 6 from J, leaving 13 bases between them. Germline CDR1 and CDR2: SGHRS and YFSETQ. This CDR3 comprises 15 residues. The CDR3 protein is CASSLDISGSQPQHF. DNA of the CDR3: TGCGCCAGCAGCTTGGATATTTCAGGGTCTCAGCCCCAGCATTTT.

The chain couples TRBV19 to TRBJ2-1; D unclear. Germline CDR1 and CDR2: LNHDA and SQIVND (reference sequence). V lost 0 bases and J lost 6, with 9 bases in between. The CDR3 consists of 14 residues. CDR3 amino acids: CASSIDLEVNEQFF. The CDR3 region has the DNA TGTGCCAGTAGTATAGATCTGGAAGTCAATGAGCAGTTCTTC.

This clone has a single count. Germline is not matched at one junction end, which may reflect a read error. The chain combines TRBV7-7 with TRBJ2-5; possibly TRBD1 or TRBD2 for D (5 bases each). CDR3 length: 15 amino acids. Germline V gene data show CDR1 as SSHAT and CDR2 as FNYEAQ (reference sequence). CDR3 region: CASSLRGTGQETQYF. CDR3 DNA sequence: TGTGCTAGCAGCTTACGAGGGACGGGGCAAGAGACCCAGTACTTC.

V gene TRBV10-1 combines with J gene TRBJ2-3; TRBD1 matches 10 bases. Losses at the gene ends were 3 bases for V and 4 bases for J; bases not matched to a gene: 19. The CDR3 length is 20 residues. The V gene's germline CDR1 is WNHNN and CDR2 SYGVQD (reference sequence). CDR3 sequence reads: CASSEPRPGQGTPSADTQYF. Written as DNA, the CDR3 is TGCGCCAGCAGTGAACCTCGCCCGGGACAGGGGACTCCTAGCGCAGATACGCAGTATTTT.

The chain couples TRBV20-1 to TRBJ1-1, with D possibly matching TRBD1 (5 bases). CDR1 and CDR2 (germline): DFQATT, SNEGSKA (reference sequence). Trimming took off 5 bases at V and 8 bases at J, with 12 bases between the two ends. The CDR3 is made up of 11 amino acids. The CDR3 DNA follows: TGCAGTGCTTCGGACGGGGGAGAAGCTTTCTTT. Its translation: CSASDGGEAFF.

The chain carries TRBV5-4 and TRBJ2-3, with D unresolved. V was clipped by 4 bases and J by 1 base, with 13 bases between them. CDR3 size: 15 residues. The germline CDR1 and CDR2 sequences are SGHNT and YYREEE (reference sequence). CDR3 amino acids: CASSVRHSGTDTQYF. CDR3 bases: TGTGCCAGCAGCGTCCGGCACAGTGGCACAGATACGCAGTATTTT.

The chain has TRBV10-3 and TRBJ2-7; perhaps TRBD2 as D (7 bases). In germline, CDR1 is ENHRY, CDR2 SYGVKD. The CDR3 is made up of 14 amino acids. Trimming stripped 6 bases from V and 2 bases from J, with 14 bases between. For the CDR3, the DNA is TGTGCCATCAGGAGGGGGGGGGACACCTACGAGCAGTACTTC. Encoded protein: CAIRRGGDTYEQYF.

This chain's CDR3 is CASSYLRDRGFYGYTF. The CDR3 bases are TGTGCCAGCAGCTATCTCCGGGACAGGGGTTTCTATGGCTACACCTTC. V is TRBV7-9 and J is TRBJ1-2; 10 bases line up with TRBD1. Germline-derived CDR1 and CDR2 are SEHNR and FQNEAQ (reference sequence). This CDR3 comprises 16 residues. The ends lost 4 bases at V and 4 bases at J; junction bases unmatched: 9.

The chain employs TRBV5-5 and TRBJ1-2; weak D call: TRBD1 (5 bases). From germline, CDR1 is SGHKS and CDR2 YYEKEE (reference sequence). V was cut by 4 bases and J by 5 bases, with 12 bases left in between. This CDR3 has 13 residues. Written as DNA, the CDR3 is TGTGCCAGCAGCGCCACAGGATTGTATGGCTACACCTTC. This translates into CASSATGLYGYTF.